This passage covers 9 T cell receptor beta chains from one sample sequenced in a study of T-cell memory formation after mild COVID-19. TCRdb redid the calling of the 5' RACE reads with MiXCR, one entry per CDR3 protein. The sample shows approximately 570,000 distinct CDR3 sequences, under 20% of them seen only once. Sequenced material: PBMCs or a T cell subset sorted from them (not recorded which). The receptors were sampled from an adult woman who had mild COVID-19 (a few samples of this study predate the infection). Cell type and time point are not known.

The chain uses TRBV7-2 and TRBJ1-1, with D maybe TRBD1 (5 bases). This CDR3 region has 14 residues. The V and J ends lost 3 bases and 0 bases respectively, with 8 bases between them. Germline CDR1 is SGHTA and CDR2 is FQGNSA. The CDR3 sequence is CASSFSRVNTEAFF. DNA of the CDR3: TGTGCCAGCAGCTTCTCCAGGGTGAACACTGAAGCTTTCTTT.

The chain has TRBV19 and TRBJ2-6; D remains unclear. With 5 bases removed from V and 2 bases from J, the gap between germline ends came to 10 bases. CDR1 LNHDA and CDR2 SQIVND come from the germline V gene (reference sequence). The CDR3 has 15 amino acids. The DNA of the CDR3 is TGTGCCAGTAGTCCTGGGAATCCTGGGGCCAACGTCCTGACTTTC. Translation: CASSPGNPGANVLTF.

Only a few counts were recorded for this clonotype. The CDR3 sequence is CAWTPGQNYGYTF. Written as DNA, the CDR3 is TGTGCCTGGACCCCGGGACAGAACTATGGCTACACCTTC. The rearrangement joins TRBV30 to TRBJ1-2, with 7 nucleotides matching TRBD1. The V and J ends lost 4 bases and 2 bases, in that order; junction bases with no gene match: 4. The CDR3 length is 13 residues. The V gene's germline CDR1 is GTSNPN and CDR2 SVGIG (reference sequence).

This clonotype was recorded a few times. The chain has TRBV5-1 and TRBJ2-4, with TRBD1 identical over 11 bases. V shed 0 bases and J 6 bases; nucleotides not matched to a gene: 11. This CDR3 is 18 amino acids long. Germline values: CDR1 SGHRS, CDR2 YFSETQ. This CDR3 is CASSLAGRTDRGRNIQYF. The CDR3, as DNA: TGCGCCAGCAGCTTGGCGGGAAGAACGGACAGGGGGCGAAACATTCAGTACTTC.

This clonotype was observed many times. The junction departs from the called germline gene at one end, perhaps through a read error. The chain joins TRBV5-1 to TRBJ2-1; 9 nucleotides line up with TRBD2. The CDR3 is 15 residues long. Germline assignment: CDR1 SGHRS and CDR2 YFSETQ. CDR3 loop: CASSLGLADYNEQFF. In DNA form, the CDR3 reads TGTGCCAGCAGCTTGGGACTAGCAGACTACAATGAGCAGTTCTTC.

This clonotype was found many times. The genes are TRBV7-2 and TRBJ2-7; a possible D gene is TRBD1 (6 bases). The germline CDR1 and CDR2 sequences are SGHTA and FQGNSA. V was cut by 6 bases and J by 4 bases, with 16 bases left in between. There are 14 residues in the CDR3. As DNA, the CDR3 is TGTGCCAGCAGTCCGACAGGTTCAGTTTACGAGCAGTACTTC. Protein product: CASSPTGSVYEQYF.

This clonotype was counted only a few times. The gene calls are TRBV7-8 and TRBJ2-1, with TRBD2 identical over 8 bases. Germline assignment: CDR1 SGHVS and CDR2 FQNEAQ. Germline trimming cut 3 bases from V and 2 bases from J; bases unmatched to any gene: 6. This CDR3 comprises 16 residues. The CDR3 loop is CASSFVGGGTYNEQFF. The CDR3 DNA is TGTGCCAGCAGCTTTGTGGGCGGGGGGACCTACAATGAGCAGTTCTTC. Based on the CDR3 plus reference TRBV7-8 and TRBJ2-1, the full variable domain is GAGVSQSPRYKVAKRGQDVALRCDPISGHVSLFWYQQALGQGPEFLTYFQNEAQLDKSGLPSDRFFAERPEGSVSTLKIQRTQQEDSAVYLCASSFVGGGTYNEQFFGPGTRLTVL.

Points on this clonotype: It may be a read error: a sequence one base away is much more abundant. A read error is likely, as this CDR3 ends without the conserved phenylalanine or tryptophan. The chain uses TRBV27 and TRBJ1-5, with TRBD1 matching 11 bases. V lost 6 bases and J lost 7; bases outside the gene matches: 11. Germline V CDR1 and CDR2: MNHEY, SMNVEV (reference sequence). CDR3 size: 16 residues. Here the CDR3 DNA reads TGTGCCAGCAGACTGACCGGGACAGGGGGATCACAGCCCCAGCATCTT. It translates to CASRLTGTGGSQPQHL.

The chain has TRBV6-6 and TRBJ1-2; TRBD1 is a possible D gene (5 bases). The CDR3 length is 15 residues. CDR1 is MNHNY and CDR2 is SVGAGI in the germline V gene (reference sequence). V lost 0 bases and J lost 4, with 12 bases in between. CDR3 sequence: CASSYSVRDGYGYTF. As DNA, the CDR3 is TGTGCCAGCAGTTACTCGGTGAGGGACGGCTATGGCTACACCTTC.